This entry concerns a single T cell receptor (beta chain). As yet, its antigen is unknown. V was pared by 3 bases and J by 7 bases, with 7 bases between. The CDR3 has 12 amino acids. CDR1 SEHNR and CDR2 FQNEAQ come from the germline V gene (reference sequence). Until DNA extraction, the samples held between 1-10 million cryopreserved PBMC. These data belong to a study of long-term antiretroviral therapy in people with HIV. The immunoSEQ assay was v3.0, run at survey level. Libraries were prepared by immunoSEQ multiplex PCR; TCRdb keeps only in-frame clonotypes and omits some of them. The table lists some 28,000 clones, about 95% of them singletons. Whole-study results and caveats: From about 2004 to 2018, blood was obtained, possibly while participants received older ART regimens. Repertoires from HIV showed CDR3 length ranges narrower than those of controls.

The TCR sequence derives from a young man with HIV. The material was unsorted PBMCs, obtained 6 to 6.5 years after starting antiretroviral therapy. The chain couples TRBV7-9 to TRBJ2-1; D gene ambiguous. The CDR3 coding sequence is TGTGCCAGCAGCTTGGTCGGGAATGAGCAGTTCTTC. Amino acid sequence: CASSLVGNEQFF. Supplemented by reference TRBV7-9 and TRBJ2-1, the full variable domain reads DTGVSQNPRHKITKRGQNVTFRCDPISEHNRLYWYRQTLGQGPEFLTYFQNEAQLEKSRLLSDRFSAERPKGSFSTLEIQRTEQGDSAMYLCASSLVGNEQFFGPGTRLTVL.